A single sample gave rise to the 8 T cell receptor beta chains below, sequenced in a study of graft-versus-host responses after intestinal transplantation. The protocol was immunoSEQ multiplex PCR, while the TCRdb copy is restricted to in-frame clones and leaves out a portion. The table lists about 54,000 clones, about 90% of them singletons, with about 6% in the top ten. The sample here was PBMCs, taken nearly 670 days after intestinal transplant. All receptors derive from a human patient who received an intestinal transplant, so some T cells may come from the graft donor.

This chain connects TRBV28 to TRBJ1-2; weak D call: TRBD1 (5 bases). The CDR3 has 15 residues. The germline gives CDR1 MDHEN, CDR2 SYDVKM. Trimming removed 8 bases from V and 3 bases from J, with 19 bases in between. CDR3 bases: TGTGCCAGCCCCCCCGGCAGGGTGAAGTACTATGGCTACACCTTC. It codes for CASPPGRVKYYGYTF.

The CDR3 loop reads CASRTSGGPTDTQYF. For the CDR3, the DNA is TGTGCCAGCAGAACTAGCGGGGGACCCACAGATACGCAGTATTTT. The rearrangement links TRBV27 to TRBJ2-3; 11 nucleotides align to TRBD2. Trimming took 6 bases from V and 2 from J; bases not matched to a gene: 4. This CDR3 has 15 amino acids. The germline V gene has CDR1 MNHEY and CDR2 SMNVEV (reference sequence).

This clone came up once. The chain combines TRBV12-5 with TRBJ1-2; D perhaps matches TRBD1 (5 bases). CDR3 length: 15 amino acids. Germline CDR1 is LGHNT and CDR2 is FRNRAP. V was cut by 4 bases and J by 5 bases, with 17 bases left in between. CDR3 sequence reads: CASGSLCRTIYGYTF. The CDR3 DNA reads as TGTGCTAGTGGTTCCCTTTGCCGGACAATATATGGCTACACCTTC.

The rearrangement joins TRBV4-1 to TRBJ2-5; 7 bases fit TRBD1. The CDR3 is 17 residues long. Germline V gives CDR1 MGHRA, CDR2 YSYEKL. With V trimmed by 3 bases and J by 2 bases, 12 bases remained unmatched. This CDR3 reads CASSHGWDSLGQETQYF. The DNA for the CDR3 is TGCGCCAGCAGCCACGGATGGGACAGTCTCGGGCAAGAGACCCAGTACTTC.

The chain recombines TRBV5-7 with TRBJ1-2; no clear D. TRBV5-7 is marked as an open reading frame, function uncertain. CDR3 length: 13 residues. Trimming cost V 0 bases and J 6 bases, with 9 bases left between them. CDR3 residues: CASSLGEVDGYTF. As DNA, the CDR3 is TGTGCCAGCAGCTTGGGAGAAGTGGATGGCTACACCTTC.

The CDR3 DNA reads TGTGCCACCAGCAGAGGGGGGTTCACAGATACGCAGTATTTT. Protein sequence: CATSRGGFTDTQYF. The chain uses TRBV15 and TRBJ2-3; D assignment may be TRBD1 or TRBD2 (5 bases each). Trimming stripped 1 base from V and 2 bases from J, with 7 bases between. Germline V gives CDR1 LNHNV, CDR2 YYDKDF (reference sequence). The CDR3 has 14 amino acids. The variable domain in full, with the rest retrieved from reference TRBV15 and TRBJ2-3, is DAMVIQNPRYQVTQFGKPVTLSCSQTLNHNVMYWYQQKSSQAPKLLFHYYDKDFNNEADTPDNFQSRRPNTSFCFLDIRSPGLGDTAMYLCATSRGGFTDTQYFGPGTRLTVL.

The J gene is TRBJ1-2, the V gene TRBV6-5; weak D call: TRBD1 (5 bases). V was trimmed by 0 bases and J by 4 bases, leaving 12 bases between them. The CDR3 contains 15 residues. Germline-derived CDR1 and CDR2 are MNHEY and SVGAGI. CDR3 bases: TGTGCCAGCAGTTACTCCCCAGGGCCGAGCTATGGCTACACCTTC. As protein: CASSYSPGPSYGYTF.

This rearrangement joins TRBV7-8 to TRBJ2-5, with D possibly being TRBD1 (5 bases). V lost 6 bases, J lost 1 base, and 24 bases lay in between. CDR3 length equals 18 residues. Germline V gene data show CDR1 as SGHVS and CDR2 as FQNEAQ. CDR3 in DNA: TGTGCCAGCAGGCGCGACAGACACCCAACCAATATCCAAGAGACCCAGTACTTC. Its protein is CASRRDRHPTNIQETQYF.